The entry below gives a single T cell receptor beta chain sequence along with its context. Its antigen is currently not known. No qualities accompany the bases; no much larger clone lies one base away. The treatment or condition label, as the study defines it: 10-day PBMC culture with coronavirus spike peptide pools or control peptides (ViraFEST assay). The ViraFEST assay was used in the study, in which antigen-specific T cells were expanded with peptide pools and expanded clonotypes were subsequently identified by TCR sequencing. The convalescent patients' positive SARS-CoV-2 PCR tests were from March to December 2020, which was before the Alpha, Beta and Delta variants emerged in the United States. PBMCs were cultured at approximately 2.1 million per well in IMDM supplemented with about 5.5% human AB serum and about 9.6 IU/ml IL-2, with 9.5 to 10 ug/ml peptide pools added. Half of the culture medium was replaced with fresh IL-2-containing medium on days 3 and 7. Once the cells had been in culture for about 10 days, the EasySep CD4+ T cell isolation kit was used to isolate CD4+ T cells by negative selection. PBMCs were separated from whole blood using Ficoll-Paque Plus gradient centrifugation and then either used fresh or cryopreserved at -140C. In general, triplicate wells were set up for every culture condition.

These data come from a study of vaccination and CD4 T cells after COVID-19 (dated by TCRdb to between 2021 and 2022). Study-wide context: Convalescent patients had a positive SARS-CoV-2 result on nasal swab PCR, and of these patients, about ten had mild disease and one had severe disease. The convalescent cohort included six males and four females, with two Hispanic individuals, seven Caucasians, two Asians and one multiracial person. Each participant got two doses of either the Pfizer-BioNTech BNT162b2 vaccine (n=8) or the Moderna mRNA-1273 vaccine (n=2). Post-COVID blood samples from convalescent patients were collected a median of about 100 days after diagnosis, with a range of about 30 to 170 days. Post-vaccine blood samples were obtained a median of around 74 days after the second vaccine dose, with a range of roughly 13 to 250 days. Culture stimuli were overlapping spike peptide pools from SARS-CoV-2 and from the common cold coronaviruses HCoV-NL63, HCoV-OC43 and HCoV-229E. As controls, cultures received a CEFX viral epitope pool (the positive control), an HIV-1 Nef peptide pool (the negative control), or no peptide at all. In around ten COVID-19 convalescent patients and a handful of infection-naive healthy vaccine recipients, the spike-specific CD4+ TCR repertoire before mRNA vaccination was compared with the repertoire after mRNA vaccination.

The library was produced with PCR. DNA from cultured CD4+ T cells underwent TCR sequencing with the Oncomine TCR Beta short-read assay at the Johns Hopkins FTIC core. Genomic DNA was extracted from the cultured CD4+ T cells with the QIAamp micro DNA kit. The Oncomine TCR Beta libraries from cultured CD4+ T cells were pooled using unique dual indexes and then sequenced on an Illumina iSeq 100. The authors' analysis ran thus. Non-productive sequences were filtered out, and CDR3s that did not start with C, did not end with F or W, or were shorter than 7 amino acids were discarded. Antigen-specific clonotypes were identified with the MANAFEST web application by comparing peptide-stimulated wells with reference and other culture wells. An FDR below 0.05, an odds ratio above 5, and a productive frequency above 0.1% in at least two of three replicate wells were required for clones to be considered positive. Cross-reactive clonotypes were defined as significantly expanded in both SARS-CoV-2 spike wells and at least one common cold coronavirus spike condition. Using R version 3.6.1, CDR3 homology was evaluated through Levenshtein distances (stringdist) along with unrooted phylogenetic trees (ape). TCRdb reprocessed the public reads (quality trimming at Q25 with fastp, clone calling with MiXCR) and kept in-frame beta chains. Records with the same CDR3 protein are collapsed into one entry carrying the most frequent genes and DNA. The V and J calls, along with clone size, are taken from TCRdb and not from the paper's own processing. Counted in this sample were fewer than 20,000 distinct CDR3 sequences; 53% of them appeared once. Jointly, the top ten make up over 7% of the sample.

Broader findings and caveats from the paper: Relatively few convalescent patients were included in the study, and early timepoints after natural infection were not analyzed. Among convalescent patients, a median about 90% of the SARS-CoV-2-reactive clones seen after vaccination appeared only after vaccination, which suggests priming specific to the vaccine. Of the vaccine-specific clones in convalescent patients, 304 of 307, or nearly all, reacted only to SARS-CoV-2 spike and did not cross-react with common cold coronaviruses. Although the median number of SARS-CoV-2-reactive clonotypes went up from fewer than 25 after infection to some 38 after vaccination, the increase was not significant.

The germline V gene encodes CDR1 LNHDA and CDR2 SQIVND (reference sequence). The CDR3 starts with the cysteine, ends with the phenylalanine, and has 16 residues. The read is trimmed to its CDR3 DNA, 48 bases read in frame from base 1. V gives up 5 bases and J gives up 7 bases, and the segment between their germline ends measures 21 bases. This TCR was sampled from a human donor who had recovered from COVID-19. Rearrangement joined TRBV19 to TRBJ1-5, with no reliable assignment of the D segment. The sequenced sample was CD4+ T cells from blood, cultured in vitro, obtained before SARS-CoV-2 vaccination. The CDR3 sequence is CASSEKDTTGYQPQHF. The nucleotides read TGTGCCAGTAGTGAAAAAGACACCACCGGTTACCAGCCCCAGCATTTT.